These T cell receptor beta chains were read from a single sample in a study of T cell responses to AZD1222 COVID-19 vaccine. TCRdb's copy holds only in-frame clones and misses some; the assay was immunoSEQ multiplex PCR. This sample yields tens of thousands of clones, of which approximately 81% are seen a single time; 21% belongs to the top ten. The sample consisted of peripheral blood, taken on day 0 of AZD1222 vaccination. These receptors came from an adult in good health. Both conserved end residues are part of each CDR3. The D gene is left open where the match is weak. The size entry is marked missing in some rows and otherwise reads once, few, many or a size class.

size	V	D	J	CDR3	DNA
NA	TRBV2	NA	TRBJ2-3	CASSAFYTDTQYF	TGTGCCAGCAGCGCTTTCTACACAGATACGCAGTATTTT
NA	TRBV13	NA	TRBJ1-2	CASSLEGLSYYGYTF	TGTGCCAGCAGCTTAGAGGGGTTATCTTACTATGGCTACACCTTC
once	TRBV10-3	NA	TRBJ1-5	CATKGSSSNQPQHF	TGTGCCACCAAAGGCAGTTCCAGCAATCAGCCCCAGCATTTT
NA	TRBV28	TRBD2	TRBJ2-3	CASSSGGSRTDTQYF	TGTGCCAGCAGTTCGGGAGGGTCCCGCACAGATACGCAGTATTTT
medium-sized	TRBV21-1	NA	TRBJ2-7	CASSFRQGATYEQYF	TGTGCCAGCAGCTTTCGACAGGGGGCTACCTACGAGCAGTACTTC
NA	TRBV19	NA	TRBJ2-7	CASSPGLYEQYF	TGTGCCAGTAGTCCTGGTCTCTACGAGCAGTACTTC
few	TRBV27	TRBD1	TRBJ2-6	CASSLGWGQTGANVLTF	TGTGCCAGCAGTTTAGGATGGGGACAGACCGGGGCCAACGTCCTGACTTTC
NA	TRBV3-1/TRBV3-2	TRBD2	TRBJ2-3	CASSQGGGRADTQYF	TGTGCCAGCAGCCAAGGGGGGGGAAGGGCAGATACGCAGTATTTT
NA	TRBV7-8	NA	TRBJ1-2	CASSPRQDIRYGYTF	TGTGCCAGCAGCCCGAGACAGGACATTCGCTATGGCTACACCTTC
NA	TRBV6-5	TRBD1	TRBJ2-6	CASLTRGLGANVLTF	TGTGCCAGCCTTACCAGGGGGCTAGGGGCCAACGTCCTGACTTTC
NA	TRBV20-1	NA	TRBJ1-6	CSARELQLLHF	TGCAGTGCTAGAGAGTTACAGCTCCTCCACTTT
NA	TRBV28	NA	TRBJ2-7	CASSPSGQTYEQYF	TGTGCCAGCAGTCCGTCGGGACAAACCTACGAGCAGTACTTC
NA	TRBV25-1	NA	TRBJ2-6	CASSLAGANVLTF	TGTGCCAGCAGCCTTGCTGGGGCCAACGTCCTGACTTTC
NA	TRBV3-1/TRBV3-2	NA	TRBJ1-6	CASSQVQGNSPLHF	TGTGCCAGCAGCCAAGTCCAGGGTAATTCACCCCTCCACTTT
few	TRBV7-2	TRBD1	TRBJ1-2	CASSPEYDRGRGYTF	TGTGCCAGCAGCCCAGAATATGACAGGGGTCGGGGCTACACCTTC
NA	TRBV2	NA	TRBJ2-5	CASSEWGASGETQYF	TGTGCCAGCAGTGAATGGGGGGCATCGGGTGAGACCCAGTACTTC
NA	TRBV6-5	NA	TRBJ1-5	CASSRAWNQPQHF	TGTGCCAGCAGTCGGGCATGGAATCAGCCCCAGCATTTT
NA	TRBV9	NA	TRBJ2-1	CASSVDAGYSYNEQFF	TGTGCCAGCAGCGTAGACGCGGGGTACTCCTACAATGAGCAGTTCTTC
NA	TRBV10-3	NA	TRBJ1-3	CAISETVFSGNTIYF	TGTGCCATCAGCGAGACAGTCTTCTCTGGAAACACCATATATTTT
NA	TRBV7-9	NA	TRBJ1-5	CASSLASGNQPQHF	TGTGCCAGCAGCTTAGCGTCCGGGAATCAGCCCCAGCATTTT
few	TRBV3-1/TRBV3-2	NA	TRBJ2-7	CASSPGSKGSEQYF	TGTGCCAGCAGCCCCGGGTCGAAGGGATCCGAGCAGTACTTC
NA	TRBV6-2/TRBV6-3	NA	TRBJ2-7	CASSPSHYEQYF	TGTGCCAGCAGTCCCTCACACTACGAGCAGTACTTC
NA	TRBV27	NA	TRBJ2-2	CASSGGIGGANTGELFF	TGTGCCAGCAGTGGGGGTATCGGGGGCGCGAACACCGGGGAGCTGTTTTTT
NA	TRBV7-9	TRBD1	TRBJ1-1	CASSPGGGLNTEAFF	TGTGCCAGCAGCCCAGGGGGCGGTCTGAACACTGAAGCTTTCTTT
NA	TRBV18	NA	TRBJ2-7	CASSPGPQNPSEQYF	TGTGCCAGCTCACCAGGGCCCCAGAACCCCTCGGAGCAGTACTTC
NA	TRBV3-1/TRBV3-2	TRBD2	TRBJ2-1	CASSIRTSVSFF	TGTGCCAGCAGCATCCGGACTAGCGTGTCGTTCTTC
NA	TRBV24-1	NA	TRBJ1-5	CATSGGPGRGQPQHF	TGTGCCACCAGTGGAGGACCGGGGAGGGGTCAGCCCCAGCATTTT
NA	TRBV5-4	NA	TRBJ2-7	CASSRETGSSYEQYF	TGTGCCAGCAGCCGTGAGACAGGTAGCTCCTACGAGCAGTACTTC
NA	TRBV7-9	TRBD1	TRBJ2-7	CASSPGQGYEQYF	TGTGCCAGCAGCCCGGGACAGGGCTACGAGCAGTACTTC
NA	TRBV5-1	NA	TRBJ2-7	CASSFSGISYEQYF	TGCGCCAGCAGCTTTAGTGGCATCTCCTACGAGCAGTACTTC
NA	TRBV7-3	NA	TRBJ2-1	CASSALDHYNEQFF	TGTGCCAGCAGCGCACTGGACCATTACAATGAGCAGTTCTTC
NA	TRBV7-3	TRBD1	TRBJ1-6	CASSLNPPDRGGSPLHF	TGTGCCAGCAGTCTAAACCCCCCAGACAGGGGCGGTTCACCCCTCCACTTT
NA	TRBV28	NA	TRBJ1-3	CASTSAGNTIYF	TGTGCCAGCACATCTGCTGGAAACACCATATATTTT
NA	TRBV3-1/TRBV3-2	TRBD1	TRBJ1-3	CASSQGTGRNTIYF	TGTGCCAGCAGCCAAGGGACAGGTCGAAACACCATATATTTT
NA	TRBV6-2/TRBV6-3	TRBD2	TRBJ2-7	CASSYLAGVDEQYF	TGTGCCAGCAGTTACCTAGCGGGAGTCGACGAGCAGTACTTC
NA	TRBV27	TRBD1	TRBJ1-2	CASRITGEDYGYTF	TGTGCCAGCCGAATTACAGGGGAGGACTATGGCTACACCTTC
NA	TRBV7-8	NA	TRBJ2-2	CASNLPPERELFF	TGTGCCAGCAATTTACCCCCAGAAAGGGAGCTGTTTTTT
NA	TRBV19	NA	TRBJ1-2	CASSTAGPSNYGYTF	TGTGCCAGTAGCACAGCCGGGCCTTCTAACTATGGCTACACCTTC
NA	TRBV6-1	NA	TRBJ1-1	CASSDRANTEAFF	TGTGCCAGCAGTGACAGGGCCAACACTGAAGCTTTCTTT
NA	TRBV12-3/TRBV12-4	NA	TRBJ2-1	CASSAGTNEQFF	TGTGCCAGCAGTGCCGGGACCAATGAGCAGTTCTTC
NA	TRBV6-5	NA	TRBJ1-5	CASKGNQPQHF	TGTGCCAGCAAGGGCAATCAGCCCCAGCATTTT
NA	TRBV6-2/TRBV6-3	NA	TRBJ2-5	CASSYPTVSETQYF	TGTGCCAGCAGTTACCCTACCGTCTCGGAGACCCAGTACTTC
NA	TRBV4-2	TRBD2	TRBJ2-4	CASSHPSGTSGSRDIQYF	TGTGCCAGCAGCCACCCTTCAGGGACTAGCGGGAGCAGGGACATTCAGTACTTC
NA	TRBV19	NA	TRBJ2-4	CASSNPGTLAKNIQYF	TGTGCCAGTAGTAATCCCGGGACGTTAGCCAAAAACATTCAGTACTTC
NA	TRBV19	NA	TRBJ2-7	CASSIATGMSYEQYF	TGTGCCAGTAGTATAGCAACCGGAATGTCCTACGAGCAGTACTTC
NA	TRBV18	NA	TRBJ1-5	CASSPGAGRLGQPQHF	TGTGCCAGCTCACCAGGGGCAGGTAGATTGGGTCAGCCCCAGCATTTT
NA	TRBV3-1/TRBV3-2	TRBD1	TRBJ2-1	CASSQEKARGLNEQFF	TGTGCCAGCAGCCAAGAAAAGGCCAGGGGGCTCAATGAGCAGTTCTTC
NA	TRBV30	TRBD1	TRBJ2-1	CAWSAGTGAHNEQFF	TGTGCCTGGAGCGCCGGGACAGGGGCCCACAATGAGCAGTTCTTC
NA	TRBV11-2	TRBD2	TRBJ2-7	CASSSPLAGGYEQYF	TGTGCCAGCAGCTCTCCCTTAGCGGGAGGGTACGAGCAGTACTTC
NA	TRBV10-3	NA	TRBJ1-3	CATSFRQRTGNTIYF	TGTGCCACCTCCTTTCGACAGCGCACTGGAAACACCATATATTTT
NA	TRBV4-1	NA	TRBJ2-7	CASTPEASVTYEQYF	TGCGCCAGCACCCCCGAGGCTAGCGTAACCTACGAGCAGTACTTC
NA	TRBV27	TRBD1	TRBJ2-1	CASRTGANNEQFF	TGTGCCAGCCGGACAGGGGCCAACAATGAGCAGTTCTTC
NA	TRBV4-3	TRBD2	TRBJ2-2	CASSHLGTSGSPKDGELFF	TGCGCCAGCAGCCACCTAGGGACTAGCGGGAGTCCCAAAGACGGGGAGCTGTTTTTT
NA	TRBV6-5	NA	TRBJ1-5	CASSTMTEGQPQHF	TGTGCCAGCAGTACTATGACTGAAGGGCAGCCCCAGCATTTT
NA	TRBV27	TRBD1	TRBJ1-2	CASSFDRAGGYTF	TGTGCCAGCAGTTTCGACAGGGCGGGAGGCTACACCTTC
NA	TRBV7-3	TRBD1	TRBJ2-1	CASSLTVGTGLGEQFF	TGTGCCAGCTCCCTAACCGTGGGGACAGGGCTAGGAGAGCAGTTCTTC
NA	TRBV30	NA	TRBJ1-2	CAWLGTKFYGYTF	TGTGCCTGGCTGGGGACTAAGTTTTATGGCTACACCTTC
NA	TRBV28	NA	TRBJ2-7	CASTPGAAIYEQYF	TGTGCCAGCACCCCTGGAGCGGCAATCTACGAGCAGTACTTC
NA	TRBV18	TRBD1	TRBJ2-5	CASSLGTGETQYF	TGTGCCAGCTCACTTGGGACAGGGGAGACCCAGTACTTC
NA	TRBV27	NA	TRBJ1-2	CAVGRGNYGYTF	TGTGCCGTCGGCCGGGGGAACTATGGCTACACCTTC